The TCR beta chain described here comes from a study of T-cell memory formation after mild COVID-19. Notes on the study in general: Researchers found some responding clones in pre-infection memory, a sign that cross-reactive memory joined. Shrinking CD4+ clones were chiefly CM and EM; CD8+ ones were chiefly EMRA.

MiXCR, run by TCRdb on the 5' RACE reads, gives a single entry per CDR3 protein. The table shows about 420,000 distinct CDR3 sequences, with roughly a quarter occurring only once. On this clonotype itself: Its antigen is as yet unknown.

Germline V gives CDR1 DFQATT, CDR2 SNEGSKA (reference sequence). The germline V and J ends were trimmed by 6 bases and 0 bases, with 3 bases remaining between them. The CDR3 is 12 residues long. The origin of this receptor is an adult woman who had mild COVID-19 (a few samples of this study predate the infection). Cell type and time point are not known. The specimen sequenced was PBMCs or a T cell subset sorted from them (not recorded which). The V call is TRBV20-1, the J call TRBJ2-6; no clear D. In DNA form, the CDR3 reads TGCAGTGCGCCCTCTGGGGCCAACGTCCTGACTTTC. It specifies CSAPSGANVLTF.